This entry concerns a single T cell receptor beta chain. Its antigen is unidentified. Combining a sample-barcoded 5' primer with a J-beta primer mix, a second PCR ran for roughly 6 to 12 cycles. Tagging of each cDNA molecule was performed by a template-switch adaptor with 12 random nucleotides. TCRdb processed the 5' RACE reads anew with MiXCR; each CDR3 protein has one entry. The repertoire consists of about a million distinct CDR3 sequences, with approximately 50% occurring once and the leading ten covering over 20%. The CDR3 is 14 residues long. Germline assignment: CDR1 DFQATT and CDR2 SNEGSKA (reference sequence). The ends lost 6 bases at V and 1 base at J; junction bases unmatched: 5. The data were obtained in a study of blood T cells in healthy people across ages. General study results and limits: Strongly correlated with naive T cell percentage was TCR beta diversity. A roughly linear fall in TCR beta diversity per million T cells was seen with increasing age.

Sequencing was carried out using blood. This clonotype originated in an older woman in good health. The genes are TRBV20-1 and TRBJ2-1; 8 nucleotides line up with TRBD2. This chain's CDR3 is CSAQGTRSYNEQFF. CDR3 nucleotide sequence: TGCAGTGCCCAAGGGACTAGATCCTACAATGAGCAGTTCTTC.